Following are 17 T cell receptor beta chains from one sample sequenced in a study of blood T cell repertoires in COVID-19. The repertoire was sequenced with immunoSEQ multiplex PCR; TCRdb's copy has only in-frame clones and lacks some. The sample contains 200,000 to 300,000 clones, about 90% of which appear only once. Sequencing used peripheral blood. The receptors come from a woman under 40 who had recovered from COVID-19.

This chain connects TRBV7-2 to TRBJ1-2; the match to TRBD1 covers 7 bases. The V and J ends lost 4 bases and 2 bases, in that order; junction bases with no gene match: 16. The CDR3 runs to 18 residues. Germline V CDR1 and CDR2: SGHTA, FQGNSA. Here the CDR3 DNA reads TGTGCCAGCAGCTCCCCGGGGTATGGCAGGGGGTCCAACTATGGCTACACCTTC. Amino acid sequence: CASSSPGYGRGSNYGYTF.

CDR3 DNA sequence: TGTGCCAGCAGCTTAGCGGGGCGGGGGACGCGTACGGAAGATACGCAGTATTTT. This translates into CASSLAGRGTRTEDTQYF. The V and J genes are TRBV7-2 and TRBJ2-3; 7 nucleotides agree with TRBD2. Looked up from germline, CDR1 is SGHTA and CDR2 is FQGNSA. CDR3 length: 18 residues. The trim removed 0 bases at V and 5 bases at J, leaving 14 bases unmatched.

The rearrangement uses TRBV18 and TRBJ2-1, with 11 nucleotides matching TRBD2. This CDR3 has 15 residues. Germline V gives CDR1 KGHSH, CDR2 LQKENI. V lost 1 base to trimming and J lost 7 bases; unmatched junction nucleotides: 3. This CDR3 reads CASSPLAGGPNEQFF. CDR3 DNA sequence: TGTGCCAGCTCACCACTAGCGGGGGGGCCAAATGAGCAGTTCTTC. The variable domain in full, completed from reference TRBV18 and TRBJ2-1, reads NAGVMQNPRHLVRRRGQEARLRCSPMKGHSHVYWYRQLPEEGLKFMVYLQKENIIDESGMPKERFSAEFPKEGPSILRIQQVVRGDSAAYFCASSPLAGGPNEQFFGPGTRLTVL.

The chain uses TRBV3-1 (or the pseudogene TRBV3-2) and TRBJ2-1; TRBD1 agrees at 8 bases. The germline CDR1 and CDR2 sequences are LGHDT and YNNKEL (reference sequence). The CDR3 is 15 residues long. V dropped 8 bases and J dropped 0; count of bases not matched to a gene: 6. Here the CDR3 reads CASRQGQSSYNEQFF. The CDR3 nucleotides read TGTGCCAGCCGACAGGGGCAGAGCTCCTACAATGAGCAGTTCTTC.

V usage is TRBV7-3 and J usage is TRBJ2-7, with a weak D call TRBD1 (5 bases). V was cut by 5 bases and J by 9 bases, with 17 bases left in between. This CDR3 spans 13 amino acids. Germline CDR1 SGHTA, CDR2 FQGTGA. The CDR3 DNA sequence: TGTGCCAGCAGCCCAACTGCAGGGTTTGGGCAGTACTTC. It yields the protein CASSPTAGFGQYF.

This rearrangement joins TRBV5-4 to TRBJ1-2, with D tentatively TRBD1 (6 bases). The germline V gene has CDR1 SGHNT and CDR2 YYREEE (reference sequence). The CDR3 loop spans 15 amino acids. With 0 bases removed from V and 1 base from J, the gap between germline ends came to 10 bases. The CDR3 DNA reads TGTGCCAGCAGCTTGGAACAGGGCTTTAACTATGGCTACACCTTC. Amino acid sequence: CASSLEQGFNYGYTF.

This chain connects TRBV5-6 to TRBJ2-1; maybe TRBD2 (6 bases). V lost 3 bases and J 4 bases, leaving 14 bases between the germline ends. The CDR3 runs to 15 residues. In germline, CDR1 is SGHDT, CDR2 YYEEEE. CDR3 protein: CASSSRLGIYNEQFF. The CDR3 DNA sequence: TGTGCCAGCAGCTCTCGACTAGGGATATACAATGAGCAGTTCTTC.

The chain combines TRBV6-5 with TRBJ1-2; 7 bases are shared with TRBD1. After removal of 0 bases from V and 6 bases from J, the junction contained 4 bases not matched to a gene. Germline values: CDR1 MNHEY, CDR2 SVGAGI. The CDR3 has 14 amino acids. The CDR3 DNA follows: TGTGCCAGCAGTTACTCGCGACAGGGCGATGGCTACACCTTC. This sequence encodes CASSYSRQGDGYTF.

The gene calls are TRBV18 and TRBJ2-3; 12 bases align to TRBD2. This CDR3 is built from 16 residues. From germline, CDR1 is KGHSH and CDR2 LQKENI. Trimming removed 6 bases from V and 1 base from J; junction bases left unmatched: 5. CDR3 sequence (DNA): TGTGCCAGCTCCCTCCGGACTAGCGGGGGCACAGATACGCAGTATTTT. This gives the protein CASSLRTSGGTDTQYF. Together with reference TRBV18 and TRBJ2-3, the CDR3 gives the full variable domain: NAGVMQNPRHLVRRRGQEARLRCSPMKGHSHVYWYRQLPEEGLKFMVYLQKENIIDESGMPKERFSAEFPKEGPSILRIQQVVRGDSAAYFCASSLRTSGGTDTQYFGPGTRLTVL.

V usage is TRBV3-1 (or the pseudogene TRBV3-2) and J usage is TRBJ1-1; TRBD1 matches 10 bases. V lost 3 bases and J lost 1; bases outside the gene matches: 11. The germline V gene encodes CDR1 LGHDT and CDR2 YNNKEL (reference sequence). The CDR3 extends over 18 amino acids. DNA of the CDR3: TGTGCCAGCAGCCATCCCGGGACAGGGGTAGGGGGGAACACTGAAGCTTTCTTT. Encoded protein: CASSHPGTGVGGNTEAFF.

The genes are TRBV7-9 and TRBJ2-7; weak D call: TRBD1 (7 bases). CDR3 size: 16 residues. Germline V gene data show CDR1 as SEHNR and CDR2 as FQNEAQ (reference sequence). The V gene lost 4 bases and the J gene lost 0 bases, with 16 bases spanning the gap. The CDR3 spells CASSYGGQPISYEQYF. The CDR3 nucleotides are TGTGCCAGCAGCTACGGGGGACAGCCGATCTCCTACGAGCAGTACTTC.

This CDR3 reads CASRHGELFF. Here the CDR3 DNA reads TGTGCCAGCCGACATGGGGAGCTGTTTTTT. V is TRBV19 and J is TRBJ2-2; D remains ambiguous. V was cut by 9 bases and J by 8 bases, with 7 bases left in between. Per germline, CDR1 LNHDA and CDR2 SQIVND (reference sequence). CDR3 length: 10 amino acids.

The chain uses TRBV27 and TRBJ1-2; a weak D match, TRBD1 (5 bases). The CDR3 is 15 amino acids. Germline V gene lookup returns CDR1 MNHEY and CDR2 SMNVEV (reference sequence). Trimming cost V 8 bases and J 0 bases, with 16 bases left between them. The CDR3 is CASWGSSLANYGYTF. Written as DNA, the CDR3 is TGTGCCAGCTGGGGCAGCTCCTTAGCTAACTATGGCTACACCTTC.

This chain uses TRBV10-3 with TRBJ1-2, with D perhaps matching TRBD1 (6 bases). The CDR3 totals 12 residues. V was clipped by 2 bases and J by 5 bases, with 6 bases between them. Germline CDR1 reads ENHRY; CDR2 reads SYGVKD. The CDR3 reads CAISEQGYGYTF. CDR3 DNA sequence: TGTGCCATCAGTGAGCAGGGGTATGGCTACACCTTC.

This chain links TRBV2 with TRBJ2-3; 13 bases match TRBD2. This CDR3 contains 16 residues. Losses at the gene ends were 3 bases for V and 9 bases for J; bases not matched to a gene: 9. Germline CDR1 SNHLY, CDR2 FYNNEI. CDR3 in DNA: TGTGCCAGCAGTGATGGACTAGCGGGGGAGGTAGACACGCAGTATTTT. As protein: CASSDGLAGEVDTQYF. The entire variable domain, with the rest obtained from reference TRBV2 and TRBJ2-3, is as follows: EPEVTQTPSHQVTQMGQEVILRCVPISNHLYFYWYRQILGQKVEFLVSFYNNEISEKSEIFDDQFSVERPDGSNFTLKIRSTKLEDSAMYFCASSDGLAGEVDTQYFGPGTRLTVL.

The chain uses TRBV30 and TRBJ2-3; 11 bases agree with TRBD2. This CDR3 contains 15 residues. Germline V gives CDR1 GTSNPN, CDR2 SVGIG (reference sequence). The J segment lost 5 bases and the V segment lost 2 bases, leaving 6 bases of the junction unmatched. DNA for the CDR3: TGTGCCTGGAGTAGGCTAGCGGGGGGCCAAGATACGCAGTATTTT. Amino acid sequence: CAWSRLAGGQDTQYF.

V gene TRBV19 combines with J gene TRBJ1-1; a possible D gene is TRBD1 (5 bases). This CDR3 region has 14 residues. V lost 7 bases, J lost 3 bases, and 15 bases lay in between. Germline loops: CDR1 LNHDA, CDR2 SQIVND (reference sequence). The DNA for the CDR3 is TGTGCCAGTAACCCGGGGCGGGGGTACACTGAAGCTTTCTTT. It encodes CASNPGRGYTEAFF.